This entry describes one TCR beta chain. Method: immunoSEQ multiplex PCR; TCRdb's copy keeps in-frame clones and lacks some. The sample includes 55,000 to 70,000 clones, 93% of them seen just once. The V gene's germline CDR1 is SGHTS and CDR2 YDEGEE. CDR3 size: 15 residues. V gave up 3 bases and J gave up 8 bases; unmatched junction bases: 10. The chain employs TRBV5-8 and TRBJ1-2; TRBD1 agrees at 10 bases. This TCR derives from a man aged 40-50 years with rheumatoid arthritis. Specimen: PBMCs. CDR3: CASSYGQGGRKGYTF. The CDR3 DNA sequence: TGTGCCAGCAGCTACGGACAGGGGGGACGGAAGGGCTACACCTTC.